The 6 T cell receptor beta chains below come from one sample, sequenced in a study of T cells after yellow fever vaccination. From the 5' RACE reads, TCRdb called clonotypes with MiXCR, one entry per CDR3 protein. Of 300,000 to 350,000 distinct CDR3 sequences in the sample, over 3.5% were seen once. The sample consisted of PBMCs, taken 15 days after the yellow fever booster vaccination. The receptors come from a man younger than 35 who received the YFV17D yellow fever vaccine.

The chain's CDR3 is CARDGVCGYTF. The CDR3 nucleotides read TGTGCCAGAGACGGGGTTTGTGGCTACACCTTC. This rearrangement joins TRBV5-3 to TRBJ1-2; no reliable D call. TRBV5-3 carries the ORF label, with uncertain function. The ends were cut back, 7 bases at V and 7 bases at J, with 11 bases in the middle. CDR3 length: 11 residues.

This chain joins TRBV6-4 and TRBJ2-1; the match to TRBD1 covers 9 bases. Germline assignment: CDR1 MRHNA and CDR2 SNTAGT. The junction had 4 bases not matched to a gene; V was cut back by 4 bases and J by 0 bases. The CDR3 length is 16 residues. The CDR3 region has the DNA TGTGCCAGCAGTGCTTCACAGGGGGCCTCCTACAATGAGCAGTTCTTC. The encoded protein is CASSASQGASYNEQFF.

This clonotype was recorded at least ten times. V and J are TRBV20-1 and TRBJ1-5, with a possible D match to TRBD1 (6 bases). Trimming stripped 1 base from V and 8 bases from J, with 12 bases between. The CDR3 length is 13 residues. Germline V gene data show CDR1 as DFQATT and CDR2 as SNEGSKA (reference sequence). The CDR3 DNA follows: TGCAGTGCTAGAGGGGGGGCCGGTGAGCCCCAGCATTTT. It is translated as CSARGGAGEPQHF.

This clonotype was detected ten times or more. The V and J genes are TRBV7-9 and TRBJ2-7; 9 bases are shared with TRBD1. V shed 5 bases and J 0 bases; nucleotides not matched to a gene: 5. The germline CDR1 and CDR2 sequences are SEHNR and FQNEAQ (reference sequence). The CDR3 runs to 15 residues. CDR3 coding DNA: TGTGCCAGCAGCCGGGACAGGGACAGCTCCTACGAGCAGTACTTC. This sequence encodes CASSRDRDSSYEQYF.

There are many counts of this clonotype. This chain joins TRBV5-1 and TRBJ1-6; perhaps TRBD1 as D (6 bases). The V gene lost 4 bases and the J gene lost 5 bases, with 10 bases spanning the gap. CDR1 SGHRS and CDR2 YFSETQ come from the germline V gene. This CDR3 is 14 amino acids long. The CDR3 DNA sequence: TGCGCCAGCAGCCACGGACAGAATAATTCACCCCTCCACTTT. Its translation: CASSHGQNNSPLHF. Based on the CDR3 plus reference TRBV5-1 and TRBJ1-6, the full variable domain is KAGVTQTPRYLIKTRGQQVTLSCSPISGHRSVSWYQQTPGQGLQFLFEYFSETQRNKGNFPGRFSGRQFSNSRSEMNVSTLELGDSALYLCASSHGQNNSPLHFGNGTRLTVT.

The V and J genes are TRBV5-1 and TRBJ2-5, with 14 positions matching TRBD2. The germline gives CDR1 SGHRS, CDR2 YFSETQ. With V trimmed by 4 bases and J by 0 bases, 5 bases remained unmatched. The CDR3 consists of 17 residues. CDR3 region: CASSQGLAGAHQETQYF. CDR3 bases: TGCGCCAGCAGCCAGGGACTAGCGGGGGCTCACCAAGAGACCCAGTACTTC.